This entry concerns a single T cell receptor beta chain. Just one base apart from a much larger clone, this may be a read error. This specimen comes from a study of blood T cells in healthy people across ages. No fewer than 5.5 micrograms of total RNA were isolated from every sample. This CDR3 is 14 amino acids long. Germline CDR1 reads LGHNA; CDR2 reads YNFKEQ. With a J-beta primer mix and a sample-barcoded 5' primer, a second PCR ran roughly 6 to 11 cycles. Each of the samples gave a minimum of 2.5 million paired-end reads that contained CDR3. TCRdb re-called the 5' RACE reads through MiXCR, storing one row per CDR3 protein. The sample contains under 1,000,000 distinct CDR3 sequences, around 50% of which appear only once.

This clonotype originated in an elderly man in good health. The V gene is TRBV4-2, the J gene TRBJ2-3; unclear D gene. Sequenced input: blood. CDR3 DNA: TGTGCCAGCCGCCAAGATGGCGTGGAGAGTACGCAGTATTTT. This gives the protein CASRQDGVESTQYF.